A single T cell receptor beta chain is shown here with its context. Antigen specificity is unknown. The record originates from a study of PD-1 blockade in classical Hodgkin lymphoma. After autologous stem cell transplantation all patients relapsed, and prior brentuximab vedotin exposure differed between cohorts. TCRdb keeps only in-frame clones here, not all; method: immunoSEQ multiplex PCR. The table includes 90,000 to 100,000 clones, 80% to 95% detected once. General study results and limits: Lower baseline TCR diversity was reported for newly diagnosed patients than for healthy donors. Only CD4+ TCR diversity, not CD8+, had risen significantly by C4D1.

The receptor comes from a human donor with classical Hodgkin lymphoma. The sequencing used peripheral blood mononuclear cells (PBMCs), collected at baseline.

CDR3 in DNA: TGTGCCAGCAGTACTAGGGGCACAGATACGCAGTATTTT. Residues: CASSTRGTDTQYF. The chain has TRBV4-2 and TRBJ2-3; maybe TRBD2 (5 bases). The V gene lost 6 bases and the J gene lost 1 base, with 8 bases spanning the gap. The CDR3 totals 13 residues. Germline V gene sequence: CDR1 LGHNA, CDR2 YNFKEQ.